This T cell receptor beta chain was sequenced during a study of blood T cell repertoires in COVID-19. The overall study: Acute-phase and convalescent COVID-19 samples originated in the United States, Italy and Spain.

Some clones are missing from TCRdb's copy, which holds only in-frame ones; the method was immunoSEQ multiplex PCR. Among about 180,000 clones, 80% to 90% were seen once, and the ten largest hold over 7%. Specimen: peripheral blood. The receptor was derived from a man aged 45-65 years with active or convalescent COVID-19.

CDR3 sequence reads: CASSLPYQGTPYGYTF. CDR3 bases: TGTGCCAGCAGTTTGCCTTATCAGGGGACACCTTATGGCTACACCTTC. This chain uses TRBV28 with TRBJ1-2; TRBD1 might be the D (6 bases). CDR1 is MDHEN, CDR2 SYDVKM, per germline. This CDR3 region has 16 residues. V lost 3 bases and J 5 bases, leaving 19 bases between the germline ends.